What follows is one T cell receptor beta chain and its context. The data derive from a study of cytomegalovirus exposure and HLA in healthy donors. Study background: A subsequent analysis reported that the roughly 130 validation repertoires were produced on the same platform that had also been used for the roughly 670 first-cohort repertoires.

The CDR3 is 13 amino acids. Germline CDR1 and CDR2: MNHNS and SASEGT. V was shortened by 3 bases and J by 6 bases, with 12 bases between the two germline ends. Sequenced by immunoSEQ multiplex PCR; TCRdb stores in-frame clones only, minus some. The sample has hundreds of thousands of clones; more than 75% are singletons. J is TRBJ2-7 and V is TRBV6-1; tentative D call: TRBD2 (6 bases). This receptor was identified in a woman in her late teens or twenties in good health and CMV-seropositive. The sample taken for sequencing was PBMCs. The CDR3 nucleotides are TGTGCCAGCAGTGACTCACGGAGGGGCGAGCAGTACTTC. Translated: CASSDSRRGEQYF.